A single sample is the source of the 21 T cell receptor beta chains below, sequenced in a study of post-analysis software for immune sequencing data (dated by TCRdb to the mid-2010s). General conclusions and limits of the study: About five TRBV segments, including TRBV5-6, TRBV5-1 and TRBV20-1, were significantly more frequent in patients than controls.

Preparation of the library involved PCR. TCRdb lists the instrument as Illumina HiSeq 2500. To reduce PCR and sequencing biases, unique molecular identifiers were built into the TCR beta cDNA libraries. Clones were called with MiXCR by TCRdb after fastp trimmed the public reads at Q25, and only in-frame beta chains were retained. Rows are combined by CDR3 protein, so each entry shows the most common genes and DNA. The sample table contains hundreds of thousands of distinct CDR3 sequences; only one count was recorded for approximately 30% of them. Of the sample, under 0.7% falls within the top ten clones. No antigen has been identified for these receptors. Sequenced material: blood. Receptors were obtained from a girl aged 5 to 17 with multiple sclerosis.

This clonotype was found once. The chain employs TRBV7-9 and TRBJ1-1; D is uncertain. The length of the CDR3 is 13 residues. Trimming took 0 bases from V and 6 from J, leaving 8 bases between them. Looked up from germline, CDR1 is SEHNR and CDR2 is FQNEAQ (reference sequence). DNA for the CDR3: TGTGCCAGCAGCTTAGCCCTATTTTCTGAAGCTTTCTTT. Its protein product is CASSLALFSEAFF.

The DNA for the CDR3 is TGTGCCAGCAGTTACATCGGTCCATCAGGTAGGCAGCCCCAGCATTTT. This encodes CASSYIGPSGRQPQHF. This chain connects TRBV6-2 or TRBV6-3 to TRBJ1-5; D not certain. The CDR3 runs to 16 residues. Germline V gives CDR1 MNHEY, CDR2 SVGEGT. The V and J ends lost 2 bases and 7 bases respectively, with 18 bases between them.

The J gene is TRBJ2-5, the V gene TRBV20-1; D is unclear. V lost 3 bases, J lost 11 bases, and 16 bases lay in between. Germline V gene sequence: CDR1 DFQATT, CDR2 SNEGSKA (reference sequence). The CDR3 consists of 12 residues. The CDR3 is CSASIVAREQYF. CDR3 DNA sequence: TGCAGTGCTAGTATCGTGGCGCGTGAGCAGTACTTC.

This clonotype came up a few times. This chain uses TRBV7-2 with TRBJ1-2; 7 bases are shared with TRBD1. Germline CDR1 reads SGHTA; CDR2 reads FQGNSA. V shed 0 bases, J shed 3 bases, and the junction held 10 bases outside the gene matches. This CDR3 spans 17 amino acids. The CDR3 sequence: CASSLAGGRQGDYGYTF. The CDR3 DNA reads TGTGCCAGCAGCTTAGCGGGCGGTCGGCAGGGGGACTATGGCTACACCTTC.

This clonotype was recorded a few times. The chain uses TRBV6-6 and TRBJ2-1, with 7 nucleotides matching TRBD2. The CDR3 is 14 amino acids. Germline loops: CDR1 MNHNY, CDR2 SVGAGI (reference sequence). The junction had 9 bases not matched to a gene; V was cut back by 5 bases and J by 8 bases. The CDR3 DNA follows: TGTGCCAGCAGTGGTCCGGGACTACCCGATGAGCAGTTCTTC. Its translation is CASSGPGLPDEQFF.

The chain has TRBV7-2 and TRBJ2-1, with D perhaps TRBD2 (6 bases). The CDR3 loop spans 14 amino acids. V lost 1 base and J lost 4, with 8 bases in between. CDR1 SGHTA and CDR2 FQGNSA come from the germline V gene. DNA for the CDR3: TGTGCCAGCAGCTTAGGGACTAATTACAATGAGCAGTTCTTC. This codes for CASSLGTNYNEQFF. The variable domain in full, completed from reference TRBV7-2 and TRBJ2-1, reads GAGVSQSPSNKVTEKGKDVELRCDPISGHTALYWYRQSLGQGLEFLIYFQGNSAPDKSGLPSDRFSAERTGGSVSTLTIQRTQQEDSAVYLCASSLGTNYNEQFFGPGTRLTVL.

This clonotype has a handful of counts. The chain combines TRBV15 with TRBJ2-4, with 10 bases that match TRBD1. This CDR3 comprises 18 residues. The germline V gene encodes CDR1 LNHNV and CDR2 YYDKDF (reference sequence). Trimming cost V 0 bases and J 8 bases; bases outside gene matches: 13. The CDR3 is CATSRDRPGQGEVDIQYF. In DNA form, the CDR3 reads TGTGCCACCAGCAGAGATCGGCCCGGACAGGGGGAGGTAGACATTCAGTACTTC. Using reference TRBV15 and TRBJ2-4 for the parts outside the CDR3, the full variable domain is DAMVIQNPRYQVTQFGKPVTLSCSQTLNHNVMYWYQQKSSQAPKLLFHYYDKDFNNEADTPDNFQSRRPNTSFCFLDIRSPGLGDTAMYLCATSRDRPGQGEVDIQYFGAGTRLSVL.

This chain uses TRBV7-9 with TRBJ2-7; TRBD2 agrees at 8 bases. Germline V gene sequence: CDR1 SEHNR, CDR2 FQNEAQ (reference sequence). The CDR3 spans 16 residues. V shed 1 base and J 4 bases; nucleotides not matched to a gene: 9. The CDR3 loop reads CASSLDRSGSWYEQYF. In nucleotides, the CDR3 is TGTGCCAGCAGCTTAGATCGCAGCGGGAGCTGGTACGAGCAGTACTTC.

This clonotype was detected only a few times. This chain uses TRBV5-1 with TRBJ2-6; 8 bases align to TRBD1. The ends lost 0 bases at V and 2 bases at J; junction bases unmatched: 7. The CDR3 totals 18 residues. CDR1 is SGHRS and CDR2 is YFSETQ in the germline V gene. CDR3 DNA sequence: TGCGCCAGCAGCTTGGCGGGTCAGGGGGCAGCTGGGGCCAACGTCCTGACTTTC. Its translation: CASSLAGQGAAGANVLTF.

This clonotype was seen only a few times. V and J are TRBV20-1 and TRBJ2-3; 11 bases are shared with TRBD2. The trim removed 6 bases at V and 1 base at J, leaving 3 bases unmatched. The CDR3 length is 14 residues. Germline V lookup: CDR1 DFQATT, CDR2 SNEGSKA (reference sequence). CDR3 sequence reads: CSALTSGGTDTQYF. CDR3 DNA: TGCAGTGCCTTGACTAGCGGGGGCACAGATACGCAGTATTTT.

This rearrangement joins TRBV6-5 to TRBJ2-3; D tentatively fits TRBD1 or TRBD2 (5 bases each). Germline lookup yields CDR1 MNHEY and CDR2 SVGAGI. The V and J ends lost 2 bases and 0 bases respectively, with 9 bases between them. CDR3 length equals 15 residues. The CDR3 bases are TGTGCCAGCAGTTACCGGGACCCTAGCACAGATACGCAGTATTTT. Protein sequence: CASSYRDPSTDTQYF.

This clonotype appeared a few times. The CDR3 coding sequence is TGCAGCGTTGAAGTGACAGCGGGAAGGACAGATACGCAGTATTTT. This codes for CSVEVTAGRTDTQYF. This chain uses TRBV29-1 with TRBJ2-3; 7 positions match TRBD2. CDR1 and CDR2 from the germline V gene are SQVTM and ANQGSEA. V gave up 1 base and J gave up 3 bases; unmatched junction bases: 7. The CDR3 has 15 residues.

This clonotype was detected a few times. The J gene is TRBJ2-7, the V gene TRBV20-1, with 12 positions matching TRBD2. Per germline, CDR1 DFQATT and CDR2 SNEGSKA (reference sequence). The CDR3 has 17 amino acids. V trimming: 2 bases; J trimming: 0 bases; junction bases outside the gene matches: 8. For the CDR3, the DNA is TGCAGTGCTAGAACCACCGGGACTAGCGGGCTCTCCTACGAGCAGTACTTC. This gives the protein CSARTTGTSGLSYEQYF.

There are a few counts of this clonotype. The J gene is TRBJ2-7, the V gene TRBV27; no firm D call. Trimming removed 10 bases from V and 6 bases from J, with 13 bases in between. Germline CDR1 is MNHEY and CDR2 is SMNVEV (reference sequence). The CDR3 has 11 amino acids. CDR3 residues: CATLTKGEQYF. For the CDR3, the DNA is TGTGCCACCCTAACCAAAGGCGAGCAGTACTTC.

The rearrangement uses TRBV7-2 and TRBJ2-3, with a possible D match to TRBD2 (6 bases). The CDR3 is 12 residues long. Trimming pared 4 bases from V and 8 bases from J, leaving 10 bases between. In germline, CDR1 is SGHTA, CDR2 FQGNSA. CDR3: CASSSTSRTQYF. CDR3 in DNA: TGTGCCAGCAGCTCCACTAGCCGTACGCAGTATTTT.

This clonotype was counted between two and nine times. The genes are TRBV7-2 and TRBJ2-4, with 8 bases aligning to TRBD1. Looked up from germline, CDR1 is SGHTA and CDR2 is FQGNSA. Losses at the gene ends were 1 base for V and 6 bases for J; bases not matched to a gene: 5. The CDR3 loop spans 15 amino acids. The CDR3 is CASSLDGTGLNIQYF. For the CDR3, the DNA is TGTGCCAGCAGCTTAGACGGGACAGGATTAAACATTCAGTACTTC.

This chain connects TRBV12-5 to TRBJ2-1; D gene unclear. CDR1 and CDR2 from the germline V gene are LGHNT and FRNRAP. V lost 4 bases, J lost 9 bases, and 7 bases lay in between. This CDR3 has 11 amino acids. This chain's CDR3 is CASGWGTEQFF. DNA of the CDR3: TGTGCTAGTGGTTGGGGAACTGAGCAGTTCTTC.

This clonotype was counted between two and nine times. The V and J genes are TRBV29-1 and TRBJ2-2; maybe TRBD1 (6 bases). This CDR3 comprises 13 residues. CDR1 is SQVTM and CDR2 is ANQGSEA in the germline V gene. V was shortened by 4 bases and J by 1 base, with 7 bases between the two germline ends. The CDR3 coding sequence is TGCAGCGTTGCAGGGGTGAACACCGGGGAGCTGTTTTTT. It is translated as CSVAGVNTGELFF.

The sample holds a few counts of this clonotype. J is TRBJ1-2 and V is TRBV7-9; 7 positions match TRBD1. The CDR3 loop spans 15 amino acids. Germline-derived CDR1 and CDR2 are SEHNR and FQNEAQ (reference sequence). V was clipped by 5 bases and J by 2 bases; unmatched bases: 8. CDR3 nucleotide sequence: TGTGCCAGCAGCCCCCAGGGGGTGAGAAACTATGGCTACACCTTC. This translates into CASSPQGVRNYGYTF.

This rearrangement joins TRBV5-1 to TRBJ2-5; TRBD2 matches 7 bases. The DNA matches TRBJ2-7 better at its end, which makes the J call doubtful. This CDR3 spans 14 amino acids. CDR1 is SGHRS and CDR2 is YFSETQ in the germline V gene. Here the CDR3 reads CASSPGGLDYEQYF. In DNA, the CDR3 is TGCGCCAGCAGCCCGGGGGGATTGGACTACGAGCAGTACTTC.

This clonotype was seen more than once but under ten times. The V and J genes are TRBV6-5 and TRBJ2-3; TRBD2 might be the D (5 bases). The V gene lost 0 bases and the J gene lost 0 bases, with 19 bases spanning the gap. CDR1 is MNHEY and CDR2 is SVGAGI in the germline V gene. This CDR3 comprises 19 residues. The CDR3, as DNA: TGTGCCAGCAGTTACTCCAAAATCGGTTGGAGCGGAAGCACAGATACGCAGTATTTT. As protein: CASSYSKIGWSGSTDTQYF.